This TCR beta chain was recovered during a study of blood T cell repertoires in COVID-19. Turning to the study itself: There were acute and convalescent COVID-19 samples, and they came from the United States, Italy and Spain. PBMCs, B-cell-depleted T cells, or T cells were the source of the cDNA or gDNA that made up the material.

Germline V gives CDR1 SQVTM, CDR2 ANQGSEA. This CDR3 spans 16 amino acids. Trimming at V came to 6 bases and at J to 5 bases, leaving 9 bases not matched to a gene. Authors' processing steps: For nucleated cells, counts were estimated from reference gene primer amplification. Method: immunoSEQ multiplex PCR; TCRdb's copy keeps in-frame clones and lacks some. Clone size and the V and J calls come from that table; the DNA yielded D and trimming. The sample holds 200,000 to 300,000 clones, about 88% seen once. The sample taken for sequencing was peripheral blood. The source is a woman aged 40 to 50 who had recovered from COVID-19. The chain links TRBV29-1 to TRBJ2-3; 15 nucleotides match TRBD2. CDR3 nucleotide sequence: TGCAGCGTAGAGCGCGGGACTAGCGGGGGGAGAGATACGCAGTATTTT. This gives the protein CSVERGTSGGRDTQYF.